A selection of T cell receptor beta chains follows, all from one sample in a study of blood T cell repertoires in COVID-19. This table comes from immunoSEQ multiplex PCR, and its TCRdb copy is limited to in-frame clones, with some not included. The sample carries approximately 290,000 clones, 70% to 90% recorded once. Input material: PBMCs or T cells enriched from blood (not recorded which). Every receptor here comes from a woman in her 30s who had recovered from COVID-19. The CDR3 runs from the conserved cysteine through the conserved F or W. A D gene is named only where the DNA matches it firmly. Clone sizes are given selectively: once, few, many, or a class where the clone is expanded.

cdr3_aa | cdr3_nt | v_call | d_call | clone_size | j_call
CAWTDRATGNTIYF | TGTGCCTGGACGGACAGGGCCACTGGAAACACCATATATTTT | TRBV30 | TRBD1 | NA | TRBJ1-3
CASSLATGGVDTQYF | TGTGCCAGCAGCTTAGCTACAGGGGGTGTAGATACGCAGTATTTT | TRBV7-9 | TRBD1 | NA | TRBJ2-3
CASSLQGGGYTF | TGTGCCAGCAGTTTACAGGGTGGAGGCTACACCTTC | TRBV27 | NA | NA | TRBJ1-2
CASSLGSGKGYEQYF | TGTGCCAGCAGCTTGGGGTCAGGGAAAGGATACGAGCAGTACTTC | TRBV5-4 | NA | few | TRBJ2-7
CASSIKGAVAEAFF | TGTGCCAGTAGTATTAAGGGGGCAGTGGCTGAAGCTTTCTTT | TRBV19 | TRBD1 | NA | TRBJ1-1
CASSPHGGDTDTQYF | TGTGCCAGCAGCCCTCATGGCGGGGACACAGATACGCAGTATTTT | TRBV9 | NA | NA | TRBJ2-3
CASSSSGRSNQPQHF | TGTGCCAGCAGCTCCAGCGGTAGGTCGAATCAGCCCCAGCATTTT | TRBV7-8 | NA | NA | TRBJ1-5
CASSLDLLGQGDTEAFF | TGTGCCAGCAGCTTAGACCTCCTGGGACAGGGGGACACTGAAGCTTTCTTT | TRBV7-6 | TRBD1 | once | TRBJ1-1
CSVRDSRTDTQYF | TGCAGCGTTAGGGACAGCCGCACAGATACGCAGTATTTT | TRBV29-1 | TRBD1 | NA | TRBJ2-3
CASSQVVAAGSPLHF | TGCGCCAGCAGCCAAGTTGTCGCTGCCGGTTCACCCCTCCACTTT | TRBV4-1 | NA | once | TRBJ1-6
CASSTGVGTQYF | TGTGCCAGCTCGACGGGGGTGGGGACCCAGTACTTC | TRBV27 | NA | NA | TRBJ2-5
CASSSATASPLHF | TGTGCCAGCAGTTCCGCGACAGCCTCACCCCTCCACTTT | TRBV28 | NA | NA | TRBJ1-6
CASSYSRLAYEQYF | TGTGCCAGCAGTTACTCGAGACTAGCCTACGAGCAGTACTTC | TRBV6-5 | NA | NA | TRBJ2-7
CASTASSGGSNQPQHF | TGTGCCAGCACCGCTAGCAGCGGGGGGAGCAATCAGCCCCAGCATTTT | TRBV7-9 | NA | NA | TRBJ1-5
CASSYQGASGEKLFF | TGCGCCAGCAGCTACCAGGGGGCTTCGGGTGAAAAACTGTTTTTT | TRBV5-1 | TRBD1 | NA | TRBJ1-4
CASSLRQGGSEKLFF | TGTGCCAGCAGCTTAAGGCAGGGAGGGAGTGAAAAACTGTTTTTT | TRBV7-9 | NA | NA | TRBJ1-4
CASSGGNQPQHF | TGTGCCAGCAGTGGAGGCAATCAGCCCCAGCATTTT | TRBV27 | NA | NA | TRBJ1-5
CASSGGQLSFNEQFF | TGTGCCAGCAGCGGGGGACAGTTAAGTTTCAATGAGCAGTTCTTC | TRBV13 | TRBD1 | NA | TRBJ2-1
CASSATKGRWEQFF | TGTGCCAGCAGCGCCACTAAGGGGCGCTGGGAGCAGTTCTTC | TRBV9 | NA | NA | TRBJ2-1
CASRIPGAETQYF | TGTGCCAGCAGGATCCCGGGAGCCGAGACCCAGTACTTC | TRBV12-3/TRBV12-4 | NA | NA | TRBJ2-5
CASSPPPWRLDRKAYGYTF | TGTGCCAGCAGCCCTCCTCCCTGGCGTCTGGACAGAAAAGCCTATGGCTACACCTTC | TRBV28 | NA | NA | TRBJ1-2
CASSPGQGLNYGYTF | TGTGCCAGCAGCCCCGGACAGGGGCTTAACTATGGCTACACCTTC | TRBV13 | TRBD1 | NA | TRBJ1-2
CASSPVNPTNEKLFF | TGTGCCAGCTCTCCGGTCAATCCGACTAATGAAAAACTGTTTTTT | TRBV18 | NA | NA | TRBJ1-4
CATSDRNTEAFF | TGTGCCACCTCGGACAGGAACACTGAAGCTTTCTTT | TRBV28 | NA | once | TRBJ1-1
CAWSPPRGGSTGELFF | TGTGCCTGGAGTCCCCCCCGCGGGGGCTCCACCGGGGAGCTGTTTTTT | TRBV30 | NA | NA | TRBJ2-2
CASSLDGGNNEQFF | TGTGCCAGCAGCTTGGATGGAGGGAACAATGAGCAGTTCTTC | TRBV5-8 | NA | NA | TRBJ2-1
CASSIGTPNTEAFF | TGTGCCAGTAGTATCGGGACACCGAACACTGAAGCTTTCTTT | TRBV19 | NA | NA | TRBJ1-1
CASAGQGRVMNTEAFF | TGTGCCAGTGCGGGACAGGGGAGGGTCATGAACACTGAAGCTTTCTTT | TRBV19 | TRBD1 | NA | TRBJ1-1
CASRPGQGAQDTQYF | TGTGCCAGCAGACCAGGACAGGGGGCACAAGATACGCAGTATTTT | TRBV2 | TRBD1 | NA | TRBJ2-3
CSAATQGPGFF | TGCAGTGCTGCAACACAGGGCCCGGGGTTTTTT | TRBV20-1 | NA | NA | TRBJ1-4
CASSQDRLAAIYEQYF | TGTGCCAGCAGCCAAGATAGACTAGCAGCGATCTACGAGCAGTACTTC | TRBV4-2 | TRBD2 | NA | TRBJ2-7
CASSTDRNIQYF | TGTGCCAGCAGTACGGACAGAAACATTCAGTACTTC | TRBV7-2 | NA | NA | TRBJ2-4
CASSPGGTSGRGEQFF | TGTGCCAGCAGCCCTGGGGGGACTAGCGGGAGAGGTGAGCAGTTCTTC | TRBV5-4 | TRBD2 | NA | TRBJ2-1
CASSPRGVSYNEQFF | TGTGCCAGCAGTCCTCGGGGGGTCTCCTACAATGAGCAGTTCTTC | TRBV6-6 | TRBD2 | once | TRBJ2-1
CASSGPGAVNYGYTF | TGTGCCAGCAGCGGACCAGGGGCCGTTAACTATGGCTACACCTTC | TRBV9 | NA | NA | TRBJ1-2
CASSRESGHLSNQPQHF | TGTGCCAGTAGTAGAGAGTCGGGACATCTTAGCAATCAGCCCCAGCATTTT | TRBV19 | NA | NA | TRBJ1-5
CASSSGGVSYNEQFF | TGTGCCAGCAGTTCGGGCGGGGTGTCCTACAATGAGCAGTTCTTC | TRBV28 | NA | NA | TRBJ2-1
CASHRVNQPQHF | TGTGCCAGCCACAGGGTCAATCAGCCCCAGCATTTT | TRBV6-6 | NA | once | TRBJ1-5
CASSQVSSLGARNEQFF | TGCGCCAGCAGCCAGGTCAGTAGTTTGGGGGCGAGGAATGAGCAGTTCTTC | TRBV5-1 | NA | NA | TRBJ2-1
CASSSRGGSTDTQYF | TGTGCCAGCAGTTCCAGGGGTGGGTCCACAGATACGCAGTATTTT | TRBV28 | NA | NA | TRBJ2-3
CASRLAGGPNEQFF | TGTGCCAGTAGACTAGCGGGGGGGCCTAATGAGCAGTTCTTC | TRBV19 | TRBD2 | NA | TRBJ2-1
CASSYSGPGGGNIQYF | TGTGCCAGCAGTTACTCGGGCCCCGGGGGTGGGAACATTCAGTACTTC | TRBV6-5 | NA | NA | TRBJ2-4
CASSRGETDTQYF | TGTGCCAGCAGCCGGGGAGAGACAGATACGCAGTATTTT | TRBV7-7 | NA | NA | TRBJ2-3
CATSRDQGSSGNTIYF | TGTGCCACCAGCAGAGATCAGGGAAGCTCTGGAAACACCATATATTTT | TRBV15 | NA | NA | TRBJ1-3
CASRPQGIYGYTF | TGTGCCAGCAGGCCCCAGGGTATCTATGGCTACACCTTC | TRBV2 | NA | NA | TRBJ1-2
CASSLAAGAEKLFF | TGCGCCAGCAGCTTGGCGGCAGGGGCCGAAAAACTGTTTTTT | TRBV5-1 | NA | NA | TRBJ1-4